This T cell receptor beta chain was sequenced during a study of T cell responses to AZD1222 COVID-19 vaccine. This clone has just a few counts. Profiled with immunoSEQ multiplex PCR; TCRdb holds only in-frame clones, not every one. The data hold some 40,000 clones, with 80% observed a single time. The sequencing here drew on peripheral blood, taken 28 days after the second dose of the MenACWY control vaccine. The clonotype was recovered from an adult who received the MenACWY meningococcal vaccine as a control.

The CDR3 is CASGVNAGAGELFF. The CDR3 DNA is TGTGCCAGCGGGGTGAATGCGGGTGCCGGGGAGCTGTTTTTT. The rearrangement links TRBV9 to TRBJ2-2; tentatively, D is TRBD2 (5 bases). The CDR3 runs to 14 residues. Germline V gene data show CDR1 as SGDLS and CDR2 as YYNGEE. V was shortened by 7 bases and J by 6 bases, with 16 bases between the two germline ends. The variable domain in full, completed from reference TRBV9 and TRBJ2-2, reads DSGVTQTPKHLITATGQRVTLRCSPRSGDLSVYWYQQSLDQGLQFLIQYYNGEERAKGNILERFSAQQFPDLHSELNLSSLELGDSALYFCASGVNAGAGELFFGEGSRLTVL.